These 24 T cell receptor beta chains came from one sample sequenced in a study of cytomegalovirus exposure and HLA in healthy donors. Produced via immunoSEQ multiplex PCR; TCRdb's table is partial and in-frame only. The sample records 200,000 to 250,000 clones, roughly 84% being singletons. The specimen sequenced was PBMCs. These receptors were collected from a woman aged 18-29 years in good health and CMV-seropositive.

The V gene is TRBV25-1, the J gene TRBJ2-7, with 10 bases identical to TRBD1. The CDR3 runs 14 residues. V shed 5 bases and J 2 bases; nucleotides not matched to a gene: 3. Per germline, CDR1 MGHDK and CDR2 SYGVNS. The CDR3 sequence is CASSRDRGTYEQYF. The CDR3 DNA is TGTGCCAGCAGTCGGGACAGGGGAACCTACGAGCAGTACTTC.

The rearrangement uses TRBV27 and TRBJ2-1; TRBD2 aligns across 12 bases. J lost 9 bases, V lost 7 bases, and 7 bases had no gene match. This CDR3 spans 14 amino acids. Germline values: CDR1 MNHEY, CDR2 SMNVEV (reference sequence). The CDR3 DNA is TGTGCCAGCAAAGGACTAGCGGGAAATGGTGAGCAGTTCTTC. Translating it yields CASKGLAGNGEQFF.

In this sample, this clone turned up once. The chain joins TRBV5-1 to TRBJ1-1; D is unclear. Germline V CDR1 and CDR2: SGHRS, YFSETQ. Between the trimmed V and J ends, which lost 0 bases and 2 bases, there was a span of 8 bases. The CDR3 spans 14 residues. CDR3 DNA sequence: TGCGCCAGCAGCTTGGAGGCGGCAAACACTGAAGCTTTCTTT. Protein: CASSLEAANTEAFF.

This chain's CDR3 is CASTPPGGRAYEQYF. The DNA of the CDR3 is TGTGCCAGCACCCCACCCGGTGGGCGGGCCTACGAGCAGTACTTC. V gene TRBV11-2 combines with J gene TRBJ2-7; possibly TRBD2 for D (5 bases). The CDR3 consists of 15 residues. Trimming removed 7 bases at V and 2 bases at J, with 18 bases between. Germline loops: CDR1 SGHAT, CDR2 FQNNGV.

This clone has only a few counts. This chain uses TRBV29-1 with TRBJ1-2; no firm D call. V shed 6 bases and J shed 5 bases, with 13 bases lying between them. The germline gives CDR1 SQVTM, CDR2 ANQGSEA. The CDR3 runs 12 residues. CDR3 loop: CSVETVRYGYTF. The CDR3 DNA sequence: TGCAGCGTCGAGACGGTGAGGTATGGCTACACCTTC. Variable domain in full (rest from reference TRBV29-1 and TRBJ1-2): SAVISQKPSRDICQRGTSLTIQCQVDSQVTMMFWYRQQPGQSLTLIATANQGSEATYESGFVIDKFPISRPNLTFSTLTVSNMSPEDSSIYLCSVETVRYGYTFGSGTRLTVV.

The chain uses TRBV11-2 and TRBJ1-2, with a tentative D call TRBD1 (6 bases). Deletions cut 3 bases from V and 8 bases from J, with 13 bases between. The CDR3 has 13 residues. Per germline, CDR1 SGHAT and CDR2 FQNNGV. CDR3 nucleotide sequence: TGTGCCAGCAGCTTGGCGGGGGCGCCCGGCTACACCTTC. It is translated as CASSLAGAPGYTF.

The CDR3 here is CASGLVSKGSDGGNQPQHF. The CDR3 nucleotides are TGTGCTAGTGGTTTGGTAAGTAAGGGATCCGACGGGGGCAATCAGCCCCAGCATTTT. The V call is TRBV12-5, the J call TRBJ1-5; D gene uncertain. Germline values: CDR1 LGHNT, CDR2 FRNRAP. V was cut by 0 bases and J by 2 bases, with 20 bases left in between. There are 19 residues in the CDR3.

The rearrangement links TRBV7-9 to TRBJ1-5; the match to TRBD1 covers 8 bases. CDR3 size: 15 residues. With 1 base clipped from V and 9 bases from J, the junction kept 8 bases outside the gene matches. Germline V gives CDR1 SEHNR, CDR2 FQNEAQ (reference sequence). Here the CDR3 reads CASSLGQGSEGPQHF. The DNA for the CDR3 is TGTGCCAGCAGCTTAGGACAGGGGAGCGAGGGGCCCCAGCATTTT.

This clone was detected once. This sequence joins TRBV27 and TRBJ2-7, with TRBD2 matching 14 bases. The CDR3 is 15 amino acids. Germline values: CDR1 MNHEY, CDR2 SMNVEV (reference sequence). With 10 bases clipped from V and 5 bases from J, the junction kept 10 bases outside the gene matches. CDR3 coding DNA: TGTGCCACCCGGTCGGGACTAGCGGGAGTCAACGAGCAGTACTTC. Protein product: CATRSGLAGVNEQYF.

The rearrangement uses TRBV30 and TRBJ2-5; tentatively, D is TRBD2 (5 bases). The CDR3 loop spans 14 amino acids. The germline V gene encodes CDR1 GTSNPN and CDR2 SVGIG (reference sequence). Trimming took 1 base from V and 1 from J, leaving 10 bases between them. CDR3 sequence (DNA): TGTGCCTGGAGTGGGACTGCACTCCAAGAGACCCAGTACTTC. This translates into CAWSGTALQETQYF.

Here the CDR3 reads CASSHPTSGTPWEQFF. CDR3 DNA: TGTGCCAGCAGCCACCCGACTAGCGGGACCCCCTGGGAGCAGTTCTTC. This chain uses TRBV11-3 with TRBJ2-1; 11 nucleotides agree with TRBD2. The CDR3 loop spans 16 amino acids. The germline gives CDR1 SGHNT, CDR2 YENEEA. V lost 5 bases, J lost 10 bases, and 13 bases stayed unmatched.

V is TRBV27 and J is TRBJ2-3; 9 bases match TRBD2. The CDR3 is made up of 19 amino acids. Germline values: CDR1 MNHEY, CDR2 SMNVEV (reference sequence). V was pared by 3 bases and J by 1 base, with 14 bases of the junction left unmatched. As DNA, the CDR3 is TGTGCCAGCAGTTTTCCCCCGGCTAGCGGGGAGGTTGGCACAGATACGCAGTATTTT. Its protein product is CASSFPPASGEVGTDTQYF.

Notes on this clone: Different DNA sequences within this sample yield the same CDR3. The CDR3 DNA reads as TGTGCCAGCAGTTACTCCGGCAGGTCCTCCTACGAGCAGTACTTC. Its translation is CASSYSGRSSYEQYF. The chain combines TRBV6-5 with TRBJ2-7; D gene unclear. CDR1 and CDR2 (germline): MNHEY, SVGAGI. Between the trimmed V and J ends, which lost 0 bases and 0 bases, there was a span of 9 bases. The CDR3 has 15 residues.

The V gene is TRBV4-1, the J gene TRBJ1-5; D is undetermined. V was shortened by 4 bases and J by 6 bases, with 16 bases between the two germline ends. CDR1 is MGHRA, CDR2 YSYEKL, per germline. The CDR3 has 15 residues. This chain's CDR3 is CASSPLFEGTQPQHF. For the CDR3, the DNA is TGCGCCAGCAGCCCCCTCTTTGAGGGTACTCAGCCCCAGCATTTT.

There are a few counts of this clone. V gene TRBV9 combines with J gene TRBJ1-3, with D possibly TRBD1 on 5 matching bases. The V and J ends lost 4 bases and 2 bases respectively, with 10 bases between them. This CDR3 is 14 amino acids long. Germline CDR1 and CDR2: SGDLS and YYNGEE. The CDR3 region has the DNA TGTGCCAGCAGCCCCTCGGACACTGGAAACACCATATATTTT. This sequence encodes CASSPSDTGNTIYF.

This clone was detected only once. The chain uses TRBV4-1 and TRBJ1-2; no clear D. The germline V gene encodes CDR1 MGHRA and CDR2 YSYEKL. The CDR3 length is 13 residues. Deletions cut 2 bases from V and 3 bases from J, with 7 bases between. The CDR3 DNA reads TGCGCCAGCAGCCAAACAGAAGACTATGGCTACACCTTC. Protein product: CASSQTEDYGYTF.

The chain links TRBV9 to TRBJ2-3, with 8 nucleotides matching TRBD2. Germline-derived CDR1 and CDR2 are SGDLS and YYNGEE. The V gene end was trimmed by 0 bases and the J gene end by 3 bases; junction bases not matched to a gene: 6. The length of the CDR3 is 16 residues. The CDR3 is CASSVVLAGGTDTQYF. As DNA, the CDR3 is TGTGCCAGCAGCGTAGTTCTAGCGGGCGGAACAGATACGCAGTATTTT.

This clone was detected once. V and J are TRBV11-2 and TRBJ2-1; D might be TRBD1 (6 bases). Germline CDR1 is SGHAT and CDR2 is FQNNGV. This CDR3 region has 15 residues. Between the trimmed V and J ends, which lost 2 bases and 1 base, there was a span of 9 bases. The CDR3 region is CASSLNRESYNEQFF. The DNA of the CDR3 is TGTGCCAGCAGCTTAAACAGGGAGTCCTACAATGAGCAGTTCTTC.

J is TRBJ2-1 and V is TRBV11-2; weak D call: TRBD1 (7 bases). The CDR3 is 16 amino acids. Between the trimmed V and J ends, which lost 4 bases and 4 bases, there was a span of 17 bases. CDR1 SGHAT and CDR2 FQNNGV come from the germline V gene. The CDR3 DNA is TGTGCCAGCAGCTCCTACTCAGGGGGGTCATACAATGAGCAGTTCTTC. Amino acids: CASSSYSGGSYNEQFF.

This chain joins TRBV4-1 and TRBJ1-1; TRBD1 aligns across 8 bases. From germline, CDR1 is MGHRA and CDR2 YSYEKL. The CDR3 is 15 amino acids. Trimming removed 3 bases from V and 6 bases from J; junction bases left unmatched: 9. The DNA for the CDR3 is TGCGCCAGCAGCCACGGCAGGGGGCGCGGTGCTGAAGCTTTCTTT. Protein sequence: CASSHGRGRGAEAFF.

J is TRBJ2-1 and V is TRBV9, with 9 bases identical to TRBD2. The CDR3 is made up of 17 amino acids. Trimming removed 4 bases from V and 4 bases from J; junction bases left unmatched: 12. The germline CDR1 and CDR2 sequences are SGDLS and YYNGEE. The CDR3, as DNA: TGTGCCAGCAGCTCAATTATAGCGGGAGAGGGGTACAATGAGCAGTTCTTC. Its translation is CASSSIIAGEGYNEQFF. The variable domain in full, with the rest retrieved from reference TRBV9 and TRBJ2-1, is DSGVTQTPKHLITATGQRVTLRCSPRSGDLSVYWYQQSLDQGLQFLIQYYNGEERAKGNILERFSAQQFPDLHSELNLSSLELGDSALYFCASSSIIAGEGYNEQFFGPGTRLTVL.

The chain is built from TRBV4-1 and TRBJ2-3, with D tentatively TRBD2 (6 bases). This CDR3 is 16 amino acids long. Per the germline V gene, CDR1 is MGHRA and CDR2 is YSYEKL. The V and J ends lost 6 bases and 2 bases respectively, with 18 bases between them. CDR3 sequence reads: CASSPRYLAFTDTQYF. The CDR3 DNA sequence: TGCGCCAGCAGTCCAAGGTACCTAGCGTTCACAGATACGCAGTATTTT.

The rearrangement joins TRBV15 to TRBJ1-1; TRBD1 agrees at 7 bases. Germline lookup yields CDR1 LNHNV and CDR2 YYDKDF (reference sequence). The CDR3 extends over 13 amino acids. V dropped 4 bases and J dropped 5; count of bases not matched to a gene: 4. CDR3 protein: CATSTTGETEAFF. The CDR3 DNA sequence: TGTGCCACCAGCACCACAGGGGAGACTGAAGCTTTCTTT.

This chain connects TRBV9 to TRBJ2-1; tentative D call: TRBD2 (5 bases). The CDR3 is 15 residues long. CDR1 SGDLS and CDR2 YYNGEE come from the germline V gene. Trimming shortened V by 4 bases and J by 3 bases, and 14 bases separated the two germline ends. The CDR3 spells CASSFNPGSYNEQFF. The CDR3 bases are TGTGCCAGCAGCTTTAATCCGGGGAGCTACAATGAGCAGTTCTTC.